This record looks at one TCR beta chain sequence and its context. Its antigen remains unidentified. The sample originates from a study of persistence of HIV-infected CD4 T cells. Study details: Donors were ART-treated; their CMV- and Gag-responding CD4+ T cells were isolated.

Study-wide results and caveats: Rare CMV-responding cells carrying HIV-1 proviruses were not analyzed separately for TCR.

V was shortened by 3 bases and J by 0 bases, with 18 bases between the two germline ends. Per germline, CDR1 SGHAT and CDR2 FQNNGV. The CDR3 loop spans 18 amino acids. The libraries were made with immunoSEQ version 4 in survey mode. Assay used: immunoSEQ multiplex PCR; TCRdb lists only in-frame clones, some missing. The sample gives roughly 60,000 clones, more than 70% of which show up once; around 1.7% is in the top ten. The stimulus was an HIV-1 Gag 15-mer peptide pool, 1 ug/peptide/mL. Sorted nonresponding memory CD4+ T cells were CD40L-negative, CD69-negative, CD45RO-high. Plasma HIV-1 RNA stayed below 50 copies/mL for at least 4 years. Donors had CD4+ T cell counts above 400 cells/uL and were CMV-seropositive.

The receptor comes from an adult man with HIV who was CMV-seropositive. The chain recombines TRBV11-2 with TRBJ2-4, with D possibly being TRBD1 (6 bases). The source material was CD4+ T cells sorted from PBMCs after approximately 20-hour stimulation, sampled from a patient who received antiretroviral therapy. The CDR3 DNA reads TGTGCCAGCAGCTTCCCCCGAGGACAGCTCTCAGCCAAAAACATTCAGTACTTC. Translation: CASSFPRGQLSAKNIQYF.